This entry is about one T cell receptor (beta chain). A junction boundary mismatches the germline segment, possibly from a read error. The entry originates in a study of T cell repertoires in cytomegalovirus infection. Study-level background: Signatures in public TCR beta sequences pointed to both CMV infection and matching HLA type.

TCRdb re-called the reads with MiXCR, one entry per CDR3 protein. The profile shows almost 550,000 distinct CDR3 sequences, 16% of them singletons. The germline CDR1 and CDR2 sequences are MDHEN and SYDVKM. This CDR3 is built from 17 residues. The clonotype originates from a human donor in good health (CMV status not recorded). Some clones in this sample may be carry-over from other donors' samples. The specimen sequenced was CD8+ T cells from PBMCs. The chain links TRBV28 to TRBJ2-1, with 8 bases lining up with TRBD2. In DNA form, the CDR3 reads TGTGCCAGCAGTCCCGTTGGGTCTAGCGGGTACTACAATGAGCATTTCTTC. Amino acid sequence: CASSPVGSSGYYNEHFF.